This T cell receptor (beta chain) was identified during a study of blood T cell repertoires in COVID-19. Germline V gene lookup returns CDR1 LNHDA and CDR2 SQIVND (reference sequence). V was pared by 6 bases and J by 1 base, with 5 bases of the junction left unmatched. This CDR3 spans 14 amino acids. This clone was seen a single time. Methods used by the authors: Estimates of nucleated cell counts were drawn from the amplification of reference gene primers. The assay was immunoSEQ multiplex PCR, and TCRdb's table has in-frame clones only and misses some. The V and J calls and clone size were taken over from that table, and D and trimming were inferred from the DNA. The sample includes roughly 320,000 clones, 65% to 90% seen only once; the top ten take roughly 4%.

The sequenced material came from PBMCs or T cells enriched from blood (not recorded which). The chain couples TRBV19 to TRBJ2-7; 8 positions agree with TRBD2. The receptor's source is a young man who had recovered from COVID-19. CDR3 nucleotides: TGTGCCAGTAGGGTCGCTAGCGGGTCCTACGAGCAGTACTTC. Protein product: CASRVASGSYEQYF.